These 11 T cell receptor beta chains share one sample of origin, sequenced in a study of human T cells and chemical hapten exposure. The time point here: patch test 1, 2 weeks after DPC sensitization. This sample's treatment: therapeutic diphenylcyclopropenone sensitization with weekly scalp DPC. Via MiXCR, TCRdb re-called the RACE reads, giving one row per CDR3 protein. The sample gives 300,000 to 350,000 distinct CDR3 sequences, around 6.9% of which show up once; 7.5% to 9% is in the top ten. This material consisted of whole blood, taken in connection with sensitization to the hapten diphenylcyclopropenone (DPC). The origin of the receptors is a young woman with alopecia areata. Some clones in this sample may be carry-over from other donors' samples.

This clonotype was seen many times. The genes are TRBV7-8 and TRBJ2-7, with D possibly TRBD1 on 8 matching bases. CDR1 is SGHVS, CDR2 FQNEAQ, per germline. The CDR3 sequence is 12 residues long. V lost 2 bases and J lost 11, with 13 bases in between. The CDR3 sequence: CASSLTGGVEYF. The CDR3 region has the DNA TGTGCCAGCAGCTTAACAGGGGGGGTTGAGTACTTC.

The gene calls are TRBV20-1 and TRBJ2-7, with 9 nucleotides matching TRBD1. The junction had 18 bases not matched to a gene; V was cut back by 5 bases and J by 7 bases. The CDR3 extends over 16 amino acids. Germline CDR1 and CDR2: DFQATT and SNEGSKA (reference sequence). CDR3 loop: CSAQGRLGQGFREQYF. Written as DNA, the CDR3 is TGCAGTGCTCAGGGACGATTGGGACAGGGATTTAGAGAGCAGTACTTC.

This chain uses TRBV20-1 with TRBJ1-1; D unclear. The CDR3 covers 11 residues. The V and J ends lost 2 bases and 6 bases respectively, with 7 bases between them. Per germline, CDR1 DFQATT and CDR2 SNEGSKA (reference sequence). CDR3 in DNA: TGCAGTGCTAGATCCTCCGCTGAAGCTTTCTTT. Translation gives CSARSSAEAFF.

Worth noting for this clonotype: A much larger clone lies one base from this, so it may be a read error. The chain joins TRBV7-6 to TRBJ2-2, with D maybe TRBD2 (5 bases). CDR1 SGHVS and CDR2 FNYEAQ come from the germline V gene. The ends were cut back, 10 bases at V and 4 bases at J, with 19 bases in the middle. The CDR3 is 15 residues long. CDR3 amino acids: CATVDSSWTTGELFF. The CDR3 coding sequence is TGTGCCACCGTGGACTCCAGCTGGACCACCGGGGAGCTGTTTTTT.

The CDR3 sequence is CASRGGLVSNQPQHF. In DNA form, the CDR3 reads TGTGCCAGCAGGGGGGGACTAGTCAGCAATCAGCCCCAGCATTTT. J is TRBJ1-5 and V is TRBV28; TRBD1 is a possible D gene (5 bases). Trimming took off 6 bases at V and 1 base at J, with 13 bases between the two ends. Germline loops: CDR1 MDHEN, CDR2 SYDVKM. The CDR3 is 15 residues long.

To note about this clonotype: A much larger clone lies one base from this, so it may be a read error. The rearrangement uses TRBV20-1 and TRBJ1-1; D is undetermined. CDR1 and CDR2 (germline): DFQATT, SNEGSKA (reference sequence). Trimming cost V 1 base and J 5 bases, with 14 bases left between them. The CDR3 contains 14 residues. Written as DNA, the CDR3 is TGCAGTGCTAGAGGAGGCCTTCTGGGGACTGAAGCTTTCTTT. This gives the protein CSARGGLLGTEAFF.

This clonotype was detected a few times. The chain employs TRBV12-3 or TRBV12-4 and TRBJ1-2, with D perhaps matching TRBD1 (5 bases). CDR3 size: 13 residues. The ends were cut back, 6 bases at V and 4 bases at J, with 12 bases in the middle. CDR3 region: CASSPQDSYGYTF. The CDR3 nucleotides are TGTGCCAGCAGCCCACAGGATAGCTATGGCTACACCTTC.

In its sample, this clonotype was seen many times. J is TRBJ2-7 and V is TRBV5-1, with 7 bases that match TRBD1. CDR1 is SGHRS, CDR2 YFSETQ, per germline. This CDR3 comprises 14 residues. V gave up 4 bases and J gave up 0 bases; unmatched junction bases: 4. The CDR3 spells CASSQQGSSYEQYF. The CDR3 DNA follows: TGCGCCAGCAGCCAACAGGGGAGCTCCTACGAGCAGTACTTC.

In its sample, this clonotype was seen many times. The chain has TRBV25-1 and TRBJ2-7, with TRBD1 identical over 8 bases. Losses at the gene ends were 9 bases for V and 3 bases for J; bases not matched to a gene: 7. The germline CDR1 and CDR2 sequences are MGHDK and SYGVNS. The CDR3 length is 13 residues. For the CDR3, the DNA is TGTGCCAGTGTTGGACAGGGTGTCTACGAGCAGTACTTC. It encodes CASVGQGVYEQYF.

This chain links TRBV10-3 with TRBJ2-7, with D possibly matching TRBD2 (6 bases). CDR3 length: 16 amino acids. V was clipped by 0 bases and J by 1 base, with 13 bases between them. Germline CDR1 and CDR2: ENHRY and SYGVKD. CDR3 loop: CAISESYGGESYEQYF. The CDR3 DNA reads TGTGCCATCAGTGAGTCGTACGGGGGAGAGTCCTACGAGCAGTACTTC.

This sequence joins TRBV3-1 and TRBJ2-3; tentatively, D is TRBD1 or TRBD2 (5 bases each). The CDR3 is 15 residues long. Deletions cut 6 bases from V and 4 bases from J, with 17 bases between. CDR1 and CDR2 (germline): LGHDT, YNNKEL (reference sequence). CDR3 DNA: TGTGCCAGCAGTGGAGCCGGTCTGGGGGCAGATACGCAGTATTTT. Protein: CASSGAGLGADTQYF.